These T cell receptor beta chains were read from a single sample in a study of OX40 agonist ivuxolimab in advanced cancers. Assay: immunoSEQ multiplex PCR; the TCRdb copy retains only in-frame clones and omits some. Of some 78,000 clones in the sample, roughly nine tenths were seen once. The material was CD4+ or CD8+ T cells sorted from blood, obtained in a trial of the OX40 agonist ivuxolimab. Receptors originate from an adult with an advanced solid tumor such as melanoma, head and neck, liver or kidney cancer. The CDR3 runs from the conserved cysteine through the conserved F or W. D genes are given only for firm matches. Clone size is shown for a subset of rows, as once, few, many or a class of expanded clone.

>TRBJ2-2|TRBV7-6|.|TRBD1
TGTGCCAGCAGCTTGACAGGGATCACCGGGGAGCTGTTTTTT
CASSLTGITGELFF
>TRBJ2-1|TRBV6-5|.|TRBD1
TGTGCCAGCAGGACAGGACAGGGGTATAACAATGAGCAGTTCTTC
CASRTGQGYNNEQFF
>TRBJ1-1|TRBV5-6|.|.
TGTGCCAGCAGCTTGGACTTTGGGGGCCGGCCAGCTTTCTTT
CASSLDFGGRPAFF
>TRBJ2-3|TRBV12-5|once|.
TGTGCTAGTGGTTTGGGCCGGATTGGGGGTACGCAGTATTTT
CASGLGRIGGTQYF
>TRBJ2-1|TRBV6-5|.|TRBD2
TGTGCCAGCAGTTACGGACTAGACTCCTACAATGAGCAGTTCTTC
CASSYGLDSYNEQFF
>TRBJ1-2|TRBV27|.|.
TGTGCCAGCAGTCCCCAAGGGGAGGGTGGCTACACCTTC
CASSPQGEGGYTF
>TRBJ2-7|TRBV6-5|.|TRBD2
TGTGCCAGCAAAAATAGCGGGAGGGCCTACGAGCAGTACTTC
CASKNSGRAYEQYF
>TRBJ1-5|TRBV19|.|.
TGTGCCAGTAGTTCGGTTCGTTGGGCCTCTGGCAATCAGCCCCAGCATTTT
CASSSVRWASGNQPQHF
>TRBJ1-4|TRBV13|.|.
TGTGCCAGCAGCTACAGGGCAACTAATGAAAAACTGTTTTTT
CASSYRATNEKLFF
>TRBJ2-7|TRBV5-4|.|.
TGTGCCAGCAGCTTACAGGGATCCTACGAGCAGTACTTC
CASSLQGSYEQYF